This T cell receptor (beta chain) came from a study of shared clonotypes between healthy human individuals. Notes on the study in general: It was the non-shared clonotypes that had lower generation probabilities than clonotypes shared by all four donors.

As regards this clone: The target antigen is unknown.

The run depth of the assay was deep. Using immunoSEQ multiplex PCR, the repertoire was profiled, and TCRdb retains in-frame clones only, with some absent. The profile shows millions of clones, approximately 94% of them singletons. The germline gives CDR1 SEHNR, CDR2 FQNEAQ (reference sequence). The length of the CDR3 is 13 residues. V was pared by 7 bases and J by 16 bases, with 12 bases of the junction left unmatched. It was CD45RO-negative cells, positively selected for CCR7, that made up naive CD8 cells, with terminally differentiated effector memory CD45RA+ cells excluded. The sequence was obtained from a young man in good health. Some clones in this sample may be carry-over from other donors' samples. The specimen was naive CD8+ T cells from PBMCs. The chain has TRBV7-9 and TRBJ2-1; 11 nucleotides match TRBD2. The chain's CDR3 is CASTDPLAGGPFF. CDR3 nucleotide sequence: TGTGCCAGCACCGACCCCTTAGCGGGAGGGCCCTTCTTC. Looking up the rest from reference TRBV7-9 and TRBJ2-1 gives the full variable domain: DTGVSQNPRHKITKRGQNVTFRCDPISEHNRLYWYRQTLGQGPEFLTYFQNEAQLEKSRLLSDRFSAERPKGSFSTLEIQRTEQGDSAMYLCASTDPLAGGPFFGPGTRLTVL.